The rows below give T cell receptor beta chains drawn from one sample of a study of a mutant IDH1 vaccine in newly diagnosed glioma. These TCRs' antigens remain unknown. Some clones are missing from TCRdb's copy, which holds only in-frame ones; the method was immunoSEQ multiplex PCR. The sample consists of approximately 35,000 clones, around 87% of them appearing once. The sequenced sample was PBMCs, obtained from a glioma patient whose treatment included an IDH1 peptide vaccine. These receptors were obtained from a middle-aged man with glioma. Each CDR3 is given with its conserved first and last residue. D genes are given only for firm matches.

v_gene: TRBV2; d_gene: NA; CDR3aa: CASNQGSDTGELFF
v_gene: TRBV7-2; d_gene: NA; CDR3aa: CASSLGTSAYNEQFF
v_gene: TRBV5-4; d_gene: TRBD2; CDR3aa: CASRVTSAGGELFF
v_gene: TRBV5-4; d_gene: NA; CDR3aa: CASSLIWGSEAFF
v_gene: TRBV7-2; d_gene: NA; CDR3aa: CASSLGRTKPKNIQYF
v_gene: TRBV13; d_gene: NA; CDR3aa: CASSFSIVGDHQETQYF
v_gene: TRBV28; d_gene: TRBD1; CDR3aa: CASGGTGGISGTDTQYF
v_gene: TRBV7-2; d_gene: TRBD1; CDR3aa: CASSRGPPGGSGANVLTF
v_gene: TRBV30; d_gene: NA; CDR3aa: CAWRSRQSNTEAFF
v_gene: TRBV28; d_gene: TRBD1; CDR3aa: CASSSSGQGAYEQYF
v_gene: TRBV7-8; d_gene: NA; CDR3aa: CASCPSRGKNTEAFF
v_gene: TRBV5-4; d_gene: TRBD1; CDR3aa: CASSSGQGSTDTQYF
v_gene: TRBV5-6; d_gene: TRBD1; CDR3aa: CASSSYDRAEGYTF
v_gene: TRBV4-1; d_gene: TRBD1; CDR3aa: CASSQQGQGSSYNEQFF
v_gene: TRBV7-2; d_gene: TRBD2; CDR3aa: CASSLTSGLAGGTDTQYF
v_gene: TRBV21-1; d_gene: NA; CDR3aa: CASSKGLGGLNRDTIYF
v_gene: TRBV9; d_gene: NA; CDR3aa: CASSRESRDTQYF
v_gene: TRBV7-2; d_gene: NA; CDR3aa: CASSFESGPTYEQYF
v_gene: TRBV6-4; d_gene: NA; CDR3aa: CASSDSRAENTGELFF
v_gene: TRBV7-9; d_gene: NA; CDR3aa: CASSLGRGQSSYEQYF
v_gene: TRBV7-2; d_gene: TRBD2; CDR3aa: CASSSRTRGSYEQYF
v_gene: TRBV18; d_gene: NA; CDR3aa: CASSAGLGPQHF
v_gene: TRBV4-1; d_gene: NA; CDR3aa: CASSQEGRQGRGRPQHF
v_gene: TRBV5-6; d_gene: TRBD1; CDR3aa: CASSFDRVTEAFF
v_gene: TRBV5-1; d_gene: NA; CDR3aa: CASSLGVSNYGYTF
v_gene: TRBV30; d_gene: NA; CDR3aa: CAFYGAKPYGYTF
v_gene: TRBV28; d_gene: NA; CDR3aa: CASSFLDRPSNEQFF
v_gene: TRBV18; d_gene: NA; CDR3aa: CASSSLKGQSYGYTF
v_gene: TRBV5-1; d_gene: NA; CDR3aa: CASSHGAGDTEAFF
v_gene: TRBV29-1; d_gene: NA; CDR3aa: CSVAFTRLETQYF
v_gene: TRBV29-1; d_gene: TRBD1; CDR3aa: CSGQTGGVFAEAFF
v_gene: TRBV2; d_gene: NA; CDR3aa: CASSRGTGLYGYTF
v_gene: TRBV7-9; d_gene: NA; CDR3aa: CASSLAGLGEQYF
v_gene: TRBV7-9; d_gene: NA; CDR3aa: CASSSNQPQHF
v_gene: TRBV10-3; d_gene: TRBD1; CDR3aa: CAISDRRGQNTGELFF
v_gene: TRBV6-6; d_gene: NA; CDR3aa: CASSFEQTSYNSPLHF
v_gene: TRBV5-1; d_gene: TRBD1; CDR3aa: CASSLTGDSGNTIYF
v_gene: TRBV9; d_gene: NA; CDR3aa: CASSLRNERGYTF
v_gene: TRBV5-8; d_gene: TRBD1; CDR3aa: CASSLTGGGGEKLFF
v_gene: TRBV5-1; d_gene: NA; CDR3aa: CASSLKRLAGLTMDTQYF
v_gene: TRBV4-3; d_gene: NA; CDR3aa: CASSQGFGYSYEQYF
v_gene: TRBV5-4; d_gene: TRBD1; CDR3aa: CASTTGGPYGYTF
v_gene: TRBV30; d_gene: NA; CDR3aa: CAWSVLGGGGNTIYF
v_gene: TRBV6-1; d_gene: NA; CDR3aa: CASKGRDTEAFF
v_gene: TRBV21-1; d_gene: NA; CDR3aa: CASRFKVRDRGYNEQFF
v_gene: TRBV11-2; d_gene: NA; CDR3aa: CASSRSRGGGNEQFF
v_gene: TRBV10-3; d_gene: TRBD2; CDR3aa: CAISERGLAGDRGTTDTQYF
v_gene: TRBV9; d_gene: NA; CDR3aa: CASSVEWSGETQYF
v_gene: TRBV7-2; d_gene: NA; CDR3aa: CASSSYGQLAKNIQYF